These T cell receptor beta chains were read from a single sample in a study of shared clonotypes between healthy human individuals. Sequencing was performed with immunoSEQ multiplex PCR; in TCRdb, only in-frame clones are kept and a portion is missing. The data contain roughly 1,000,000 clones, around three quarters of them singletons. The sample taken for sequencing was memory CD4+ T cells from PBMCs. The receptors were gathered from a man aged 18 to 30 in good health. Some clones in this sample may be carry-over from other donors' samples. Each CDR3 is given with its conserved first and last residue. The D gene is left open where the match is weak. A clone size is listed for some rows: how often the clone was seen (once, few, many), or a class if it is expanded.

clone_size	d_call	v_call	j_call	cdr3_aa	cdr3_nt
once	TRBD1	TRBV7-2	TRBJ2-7	CASSVTGTETYEQYF	TGTGCCAGCAGCGTCACCGGGACAGAGACCTACGAGCAGTACTTC
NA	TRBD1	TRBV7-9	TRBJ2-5	CASSLQQGAETQYF	TGTGCCAGCAGCTTACAACAGGGGGCGGAGACCCAGTACTTC
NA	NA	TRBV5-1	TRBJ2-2	CASSFNLGPGTGELFF	TGCGCCAGCAGCTTTAATCTGGGGCCGGGCACCGGGGAGCTGTTTTTT
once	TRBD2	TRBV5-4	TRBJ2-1	CASSLAGGRDLNEQFF	TGTGCCAGCAGCTTGGCCGGCGGGAGAGATCTCAATGAGCAGTTCTTC
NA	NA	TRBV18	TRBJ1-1	CASSPLGEIYMNTEAFF	TGTGCCAGCTCACCTCTAGGGGAGATATATATGAACACTGAAGCTTTCTTT
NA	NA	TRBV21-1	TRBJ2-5	CASIEIVQETQYF	TGTGCCAGCATCGAAATAGTCCAAGAGACCCAGTACTTC
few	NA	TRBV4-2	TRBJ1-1	CASSPTSRAMNTEAFF	TGTGCCAGCAGCCCTACGTCCAGGGCTATGAACACTGAAGCTTTCTTT
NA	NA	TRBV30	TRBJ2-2	CAWRTRAGELFF	TGTGCCTGGAGAACGAGGGCCGGGGAGCTGTTTTTT
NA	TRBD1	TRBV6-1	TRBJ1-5	CASSNTGGNQPQHF	TGTGCCAGCAGTAATACAGGGGGGAATCAGCCCCAGCATTTT
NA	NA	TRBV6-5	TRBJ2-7	CASSYSNRGSYEQYF	TGTGCCAGCAGTTACTCGAATAGGGGTTCCTACGAGCAGTACTTC
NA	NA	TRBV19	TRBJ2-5	CASTRYYRAQETQYF	TGTGCCAGTACCCGATACTACAGGGCTCAGGAGACCCAGTACTTC
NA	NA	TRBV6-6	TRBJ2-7	CASSYRAGVPEQYF	TGTGCCAGCAGTTACAGGGCAGGGGTACCCGAGCAGTACTTC
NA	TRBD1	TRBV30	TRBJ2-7	CAWGQGLPPSSYEQYF	TGTGCCTGGGGACAGGGCCTGCCTCCGAGCTCCTACGAGCAGTACTTC
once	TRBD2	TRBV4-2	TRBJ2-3	CASSRGLAETDTQYF	TGTGCCAGCAGCCGCGGACTAGCGGAGACAGATACGCAGTATTTT
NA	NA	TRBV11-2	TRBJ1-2	CASSLRRDYGYTF	TGTGCCAGCAGCTTGCGCCGAGACTATGGCTACACCTTC
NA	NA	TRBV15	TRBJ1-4	CATSSGLSNEKLFF	TGTGCCACCAGCAGTGGACTGAGTAATGAAAAACTGTTTTTT
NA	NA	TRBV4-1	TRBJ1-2	CASSQVGGRRNYGYTF	TGCGCCAGCAGCCAAGTAGGCGGCCGGCGGAACTATGGCTACACCTTC